This entry lists 2 T cell receptor beta chains sequenced from one sample in a study of prognosis after radiotherapy for stage I lung cancer. TCR beta CDR3 was amplified from genomic DNA by two-round multiplex PCR. The use of primers specific to each TRBV and TRBJ gene characterized first-round PCR. TCRdb recomputed calls from the multiplex PCR reads with MiXCR, one row per CDR3 protein. The table has 15,000 to 20,000 distinct CDR3 sequences, around 32% seen once. Sequenced here: PBMCs, sampled before or after stereotactic body radiation therapy (not recorded which). The receptors come from a donor over 45 with non-small cell lung cancer.

The rearrangement uses TRBV5-6 and TRBJ1-2; D is possibly TRBD1 (6 bases). The CDR3 is 13 residues long. CDR1 is SGHDT and CDR2 is YYEEEE in the germline V gene. Trimming pared 3 bases from V and 5 bases from J, leaving 11 bases between. The CDR3 spells CASSSEQGYGYTF. The CDR3 region has the DNA TGTGCCAGCAGCTCCGAACAGGGTTATGGCTACACCTTC.

This clonotype was seen a few times. This probably arose from a read error, given a far larger clone one base away. The chain joins TRBV6-2 or TRBV6-3 to TRBJ1-5; no clear D gene. V dropped 5 bases and J dropped 9 bases, with 17 bases sitting between them. Per germline, CDR1 MNHEY and CDR2 SVGEGT. The CDR3 extends over 14 amino acids. The chain's CDR3 is CASSEVWVGRPQHF. The CDR3 coding sequence is TGTGCCAGCAGTGAAGTATGGGTTGGACGGCCCCAGCATTTT.